The 28 T cell receptor beta chains below were found in one sample sequenced in a study of blood T cells in healthy people across ages. Together with a sample-barcoded 5' primer, a J-beta primer mix was included in a second PCR lasting about 6 to 11 cycles. TCRdb re-called the 5' RACE reads through MiXCR, storing one row per CDR3 protein. The sample lists just under 900,000 distinct CDR3 sequences, 25% to 35% occurring once. The sample comprised blood. The receptors stem from an elderly woman in good health.

In its sample, this clonotype was seen a few times. The V call is TRBV7-7, the J call TRBJ2-3; a weak D match, TRBD2 (6 bases). Germline lookup yields CDR1 SSHAT and CDR2 FNYEAQ (reference sequence). CDR3 length: 15 amino acids. The CDR3 DNA follows: TGTACTAGCAGCTTAGTAGCGACAAGCACAGATACGCAGTATTTT. It is translated as CTSSLVATSTDTQYF.

This clonotype was counted ten times or more. The genes are TRBV7-9 and TRBJ2-7; TRBD1 might be the D (6 bases). The CDR3 loop spans 13 amino acids. Germline V gives CDR1 SEHNR, CDR2 FQNEAQ (reference sequence). The V end was cut by 1 base, the J end by 2 bases, with 6 bases between. CDR3 coding DNA: TGTGCCAGCAGCTTAGGGACAGCCTACGAGCAGTACTTC. Protein: CASSLGTAYEQYF.

Turning to this clonotype: The DNA is omitted, as the CDR3 cannot be located on it reliably, and the CDR3 follows TCRdb's listing. V and J are TRBV30 and TRBJ2-5; the listed D gene, TRBD1, was not tested against the DNA. The CDR3 region is 11 residues in length, termini included. The germline V gene has CDR1 GTSNPN and CDR2 SVGIG (reference sequence). The chain's CDR3 is CAWGVGTGLYF.

This clonotype was seen only a few times. The chain combines TRBV30 with TRBJ1-1; no reliable D call. The germline CDR1 and CDR2 sequences are GTSNPN and SVGIG (reference sequence). V was pared by 2 bases and J by 11 bases, with 15 bases between. This CDR3 comprises 12 residues. The CDR3 DNA is TGTGCCTGGAGTAACCAGGCCCTCCATGCTTTCTTT. It is translated as CAWSNQALHAFF.

Turning to this clonotype: An end of the junction does not agree with germline; a read error may underlie this. The rearrangement uses TRBV4-3 and TRBJ1-2, with a tentative D call TRBD1 (5 bases). This CDR3 region has 15 residues. The germline gives CDR1 LGHNA, CDR2 YSLEER. CDR3 region: CASNQDAPGKGGYTF. CDR3 bases: TGCGCCAGCAACCAAGATGCCCCGGGAAAGGGGGGCTACACCTTC.

The chain combines TRBV12-3 or TRBV12-4 with TRBJ1-1, with 11 bases matching TRBD1. J gave up 7 bases and V 5 bases, and 12 bases lay outside the gene matches. There are 16 residues in the CDR3. The CDR3 DNA reads as TGTGCCAGCAGTCCGTACCGGACAGGGGGCGCCGGTGAAGCTTTCTTT. Translation: CASSPYRTGGAGEAFF.

This clonotype was recorded once. A junction boundary mismatches the germline segment, possibly from a read error. This sequence joins TRBV6-2 or TRBV6-3 and TRBJ2-3, with a possible D match to TRBD1 (5 bases). The CDR3 sequence is 15 residues long. CDR1 and CDR2 (germline): MNHEY, SVGEGT. The CDR3: CASRPSAVSTGTQYF. The CDR3 DNA reads as TGTGCCAGCCGCCCGAGCGCCGTAAGCACAGGTACGCAGTATTTT.

The rearrangement uses TRBV24-1 and TRBJ1-3; D gene ambiguous. Trimming took off 3 bases at V and 0 bases at J, with 5 bases between the two ends. This CDR3 comprises 14 residues. CDR1 KGHDR and CDR2 SFDVKD come from the germline V gene. The CDR3 loop is CATSDTNSGNTIYF. CDR3 DNA sequence: TGTGCCACCAGTGATACTAACTCTGGAAACACCATATATTTT.

This clonotype appeared many times. The rearrangement uses TRBV6-2 or TRBV6-3 and TRBJ1-2, with a possible D match to TRBD1 (5 bases). Germline lookup yields CDR1 MNHEY and CDR2 SVGEGT. This CDR3 has 14 residues. Trimming left V 6 bases short and J 0 bases short, with 11 bases between. The CDR3 sequence is CASRRDGPNYGYTF. In DNA, the CDR3 is TGTGCCAGCAGACGGGACGGACCTAACTATGGCTACACCTTC.

The chain has TRBV6-1 and TRBJ2-4, with TRBD1 identical over 8 bases. This CDR3 comprises 16 residues. The V and J ends lost 4 bases and 0 bases, in that order; junction bases with no gene match: 5. CDR1 and CDR2 (germline): MNHNS, SASEGT. CDR3 residues: CASSVTQGGAKNIQYF. CDR3 bases: TGTGCCAGCAGTGTCACACAGGGGGGAGCCAAAAACATTCAGTACTTC.

The V gene is TRBV20-1, the J gene TRBJ2-3, with 8 bases that match TRBD2. This CDR3 is 15 amino acids long. J lost 4 bases, V lost 3 bases, and 9 bases had no gene match. CDR1 and CDR2 (germline): DFQATT, SNEGSKA (reference sequence). The CDR3 sequence is CSARSGTSVADTQYF. CDR3 DNA: TGCAGTGCTAGGAGTGGGACTAGTGTCGCAGATACGCAGTATTTT.

This clonotype was seen a handful of times. V usage is TRBV20-1 and J usage is TRBJ1-2; D uncertain. CDR1 is DFQATT, CDR2 SNEGSKA, per germline (reference sequence). This CDR3 has 14 amino acids. Trimming left V 6 bases short and J 5 bases short, with 19 bases between. The chain's CDR3 is CSAPGARHGYGYTF. CDR3 coding DNA: TGCAGTGCACCCGGAGCACGACACGGGTATGGCTACACCTTC.

Many counts were recorded for this clonotype. V gene TRBV27 combines with J gene TRBJ2-5; 10 positions match TRBD1. CDR1 MNHEY and CDR2 SMNVEV come from the germline V gene (reference sequence). The CDR3 loop spans 16 amino acids. J was trimmed by 9 bases and V by 5 bases; bases with no gene match: 15. CDR3 sequence (DNA): TGTGCCAGCAGTCCCTTTCCGACAGGGGGCCAAGGGTCCCAGTACTTC. It yields the protein CASSPFPTGGQGSQYF.

This clonotype was observed many times. This chain uses TRBV6-6 with TRBJ1-1; 8 bases map to TRBD1. Trimming removed 2 bases from V and 1 base from J; junction bases left unmatched: 0. Germline assignment: CDR1 MNHNY and CDR2 SVGAGI (reference sequence). The CDR3 is 14 residues long. The DNA for the CDR3 is TGTGCCAGCAGTTACCAGGGGGCGAACACTGAAGCTTTCTTT. Translation gives CASSYQGANTEAFF.

This clonotype occurred a few times. The chain couples TRBV7-2 to TRBJ1-1; unclear D gene. The V end was cut by 5 bases, the J end by 7 bases, with 11 bases between. This CDR3 comprises 12 residues. From germline, CDR1 is SGHTA and CDR2 FQGNSA. CDR3 amino acids: CASSREIGEAFF. For the CDR3, the DNA is TGTGCCAGCAGCCGTGAAATAGGTGAAGCTTTCTTT.

This rearrangement joins TRBV6-5 to TRBJ2-3; no firm D call. CDR3 length equals 16 residues. Per germline, CDR1 MNHEY and CDR2 SVGAGI. The V gene lost 7 bases and the J gene lost 4 bases, with 21 bases spanning the gap. CDR3 amino acids: CASNQKGLSSPDTQYF. The CDR3 DNA is TGTGCCAGCAATCAGAAAGGGTTAAGTAGCCCAGATACGCAGTATTTT.

This chain connects TRBV4-3 to TRBJ2-1; 8 bases align to TRBD2. J gave up 1 base and V 4 bases, and 6 bases lay outside the gene matches. Germline CDR1 LGHNA, CDR2 YSLEER. This CDR3 region has 16 residues. The CDR3 nucleotides are TGCGCCAGCAGCCGTGTAGCGGGGACTTCCTACAATGAGCAGTTCTTC. Amino acid sequence: CASSRVAGTSYNEQFF.

This clonotype appeared many times. The gene calls are TRBV18 and TRBJ2-5, with 10 bases identical to TRBD1. Trimming at V came to 3 bases and at J to 5 bases, leaving 15 bases not matched to a gene. This CDR3 has 18 residues. Looked up from germline, CDR1 is KGHSH and CDR2 is LQKENI. The CDR3 region is CASSPLTGTGVRKETQYF. The CDR3 region has the DNA TGTGCCAGCTCACCCCTAACCGGGACAGGGGTCCGTAAGGAGACCCAGTACTTC.

With respect to this clonotype: Possible read error: a much larger clone is one base away. The V gene is TRBV5-4, the J gene TRBJ2-5; unclear D gene. The DNA end favors TRBJ2-7, so the J call may be wrong. Per the germline V gene, CDR1 is SGHNT and CDR2 is YYREEE (reference sequence). CDR3 length: 12 residues. CDR3 residues: CASSLKDCEQYF. DNA of the CDR3: TGTGCCAGCAGCTTAAAGGATTGCGAGCAGTACTTC.

This clonotype was detected many times. The gene calls are TRBV24-1 and TRBJ2-1, with TRBD2 identical over 8 bases. The CDR3 extends over 16 amino acids. Per the germline V gene, CDR1 is KGHDR and CDR2 is SFDVKD. Trimming took 1 base from V and 4 from J; bases not matched to a gene: 5. This chain's CDR3 is CATSDFQASGYNEQFF. In DNA form, the CDR3 reads TGTGCCACCAGTGATTTTCAGGCTAGCGGGTACAATGAGCAGTTCTTC.

V and J are TRBV24-1 and TRBJ1-5; the D is unclear. The CDR3 runs to 14 residues. V was shortened by 2 bases and J by 9 bases, with 13 bases between the two germline ends. Germline lookup yields CDR1 KGHDR and CDR2 SFDVKD. The CDR3 DNA follows: TGTGCCACCAGTGATTCCGACCGAAAAGGGCCCCAGCATTTT. It specifies CATSDSDRKGPQHF.

This clonotype has a handful of counts. The genes are TRBV5-1 and TRBJ1-2, with D possibly matching TRBD1 (5 bases). V was pared by 3 bases and J by 3 bases, with 9 bases between. CDR3 length equals 13 residues. Germline V gives CDR1 SGHRS, CDR2 YFSETQ. CDR3 protein: CASSWGGDYGYTF. The CDR3 coding sequence is TGCGCCAGCAGCTGGGGGGGGGACTATGGCTACACCTTC.

With regard to this clonotype: This may come from a read error, since a much larger clone is one base off. J is TRBJ2-7 and V is TRBV6-6, with 7 nucleotides matching TRBD1. The CDR3 contains 13 residues. Germline loops: CDR1 MNHNY, CDR2 SVGAGI (reference sequence). Trimming removed 2 bases from V and 7 bases from J; junction bases left unmatched: 5. CDR3 loop: CASSYDRVREQYF. CDR3 DNA sequence: TGTGCCAGCAGTTACGACAGGGTAAGGGAGCAGTACTTC.

This clonotype showed up many times. The rearrangement uses TRBV2 and TRBJ2-3; D is perhaps TRBD2 (5 bases). Trimming removed 7 bases at V and 0 bases at J, with 8 bases between. CDR3 length: 13 amino acids. Germline-derived CDR1 and CDR2 are SNHLY and FYNNEI. The CDR3 region is CASTRLSTDTQYF. For the CDR3, the DNA is TGTGCCAGCACCCGACTAAGCACAGATACGCAGTATTTT.

About this clonotype: Mismatch with germline at one junction end may stem from a read error. The V and J genes are TRBV7-3 and TRBJ2-3, with 9 nucleotides matching TRBD2. The CDR3 is made up of 15 amino acids. Germline assignment: CDR1 SGHTA and CDR2 FQGTGA. The CDR3 coding sequence is TGTGCCAGCGCGCCCAGCGGGAGGAGCACAGATAAGCAGTATTTT. This encodes CASAPSGRSTDKQYF. The entire variable domain, with the rest obtained from reference TRBV7-3 and TRBJ2-3, is as follows: GAGVSQTPSNKVTEKGKYVELRCDPISGHTALYWYRQSLGQGPEFLIYFQGTGAADDSGLPNDRFFAVRPEGSVSTLKIQRTERGDSAVYLCASAPSGRSTDKQYFGPGTRLTVL.

The genes are TRBV3-1 and TRBJ1-2; weak D call: TRBD1 (5 bases). The CDR3 contains 12 residues. The germline gives CDR1 LGHDT, CDR2 YNNKEL (reference sequence). The ends were cut back, 4 bases at V and 8 bases at J, with 11 bases in the middle. The CDR3 nucleotides are TGTGCCAGCAGCCGGGGGACGGAAGGCTACACCTTC. Its translation is CASSRGTEGYTF.

Ten or more counts support this clonotype. The rearrangement joins TRBV27 to TRBJ2-7; D unresolved. Germline V gene lookup returns CDR1 MNHEY and CDR2 SMNVEV (reference sequence). The length of the CDR3 is 13 residues. Trimming cost V 4 bases and J 4 bases, with 11 bases left between them. CDR3 nucleotides: TGTGCCAGCAGTTCGCTCGACGGATACGAGCAGTACTTC. Translating it yields CASSSLDGYEQYF.

This chain uses TRBV27 with TRBJ1-1; D may be TRBD1 (5 bases). The V gene's germline CDR1 is MNHEY and CDR2 SMNVEV (reference sequence). V lost 0 bases and J 4 bases, leaving 9 bases between the germline ends. The CDR3 is 14 amino acids. CDR3 DNA sequence: TGTGCCAGCAGTTTATCCCCGGGGCGCACTGAAGCTTTCTTT. It translates to CASSLSPGRTEAFF.